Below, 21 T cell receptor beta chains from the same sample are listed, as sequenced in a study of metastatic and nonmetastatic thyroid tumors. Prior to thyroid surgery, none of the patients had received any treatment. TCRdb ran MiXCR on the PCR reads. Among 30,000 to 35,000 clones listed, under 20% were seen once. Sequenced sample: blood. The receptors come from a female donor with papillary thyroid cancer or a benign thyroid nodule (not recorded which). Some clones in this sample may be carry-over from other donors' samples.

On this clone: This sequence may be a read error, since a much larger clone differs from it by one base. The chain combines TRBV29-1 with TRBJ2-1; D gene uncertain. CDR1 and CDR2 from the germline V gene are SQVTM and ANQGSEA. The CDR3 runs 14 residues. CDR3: CIVVGSWSYNEQFF. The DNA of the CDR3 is TGCATCGTTGTAGGTAGCTGGTCCTACAATGAGCAGTTCTTC.

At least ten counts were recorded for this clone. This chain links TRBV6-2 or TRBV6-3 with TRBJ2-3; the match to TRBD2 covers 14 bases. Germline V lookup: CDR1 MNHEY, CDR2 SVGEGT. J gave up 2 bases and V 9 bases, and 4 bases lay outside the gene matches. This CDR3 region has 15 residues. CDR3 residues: CARTSGRAHTDTQYF. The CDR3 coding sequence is TGTGCCAGGACTAGCGGGAGGGCCCACACAGATACGCAGTATTTT.

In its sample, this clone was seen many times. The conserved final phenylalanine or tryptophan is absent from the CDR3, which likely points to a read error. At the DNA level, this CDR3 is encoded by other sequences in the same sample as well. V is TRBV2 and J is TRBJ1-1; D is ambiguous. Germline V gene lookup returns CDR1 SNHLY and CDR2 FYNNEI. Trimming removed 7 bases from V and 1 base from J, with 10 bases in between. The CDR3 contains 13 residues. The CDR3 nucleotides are TGTGCCAGCACCGCCGACGGGAACACTGAAGCTTTCCTT. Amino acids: CASTADGNTEAFL.

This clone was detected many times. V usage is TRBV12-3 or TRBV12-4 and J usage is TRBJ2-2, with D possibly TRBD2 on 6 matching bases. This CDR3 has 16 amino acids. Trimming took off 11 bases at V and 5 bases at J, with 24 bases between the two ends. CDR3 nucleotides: TGTGCCTCCCGGAGGGGCGGGACTGAATGGACCGGGGAGCTGTTTTTT. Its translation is CASRRGGTEWTGELFF.

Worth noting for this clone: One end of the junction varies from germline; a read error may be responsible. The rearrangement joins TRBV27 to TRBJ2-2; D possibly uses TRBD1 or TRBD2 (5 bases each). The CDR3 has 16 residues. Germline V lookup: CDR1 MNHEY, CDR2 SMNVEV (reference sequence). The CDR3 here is CASSKSGTANTGELSF. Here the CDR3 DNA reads TGTGCCAGCAGCAAATCCGGGACGGCGAACACTGGGGAGCTGTCTTTT.

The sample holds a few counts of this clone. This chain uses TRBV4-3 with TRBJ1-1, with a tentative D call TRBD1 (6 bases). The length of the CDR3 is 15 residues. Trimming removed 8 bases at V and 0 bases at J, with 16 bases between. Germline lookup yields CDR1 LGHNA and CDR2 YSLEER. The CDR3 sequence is CASSTGHTMNTEAFF. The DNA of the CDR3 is TGCGCCAGCTCAACGGGACATACCATGAACACTGAAGCTTTCTTT.

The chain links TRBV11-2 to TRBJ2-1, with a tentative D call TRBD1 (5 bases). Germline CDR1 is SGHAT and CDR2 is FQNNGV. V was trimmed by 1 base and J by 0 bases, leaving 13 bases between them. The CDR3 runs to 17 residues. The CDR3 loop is CASSLVGHLSSYNEQFF. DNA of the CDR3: TGTGCCAGCAGCTTAGTTGGACATCTCAGCTCCTACAATGAGCAGTTCTTC. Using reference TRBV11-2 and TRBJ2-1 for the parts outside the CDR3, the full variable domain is EAGVAQSPRYKIIEKRQSVAFWCNPISGHATLYWYQQILGQGPKLLIQFQNNGVVDDSQLPKDRFSAERLKGVDSTLKIQPAKLEDSAVYLCASSLVGHLSSYNEQFFGPGTRLTVL.

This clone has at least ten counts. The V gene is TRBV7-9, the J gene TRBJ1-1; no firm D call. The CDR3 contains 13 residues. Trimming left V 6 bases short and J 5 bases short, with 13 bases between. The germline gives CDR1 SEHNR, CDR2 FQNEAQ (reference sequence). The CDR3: CASSLPSGTEAFF. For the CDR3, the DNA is TGTGCCAGCAGTTTGCCGAGCGGGACTGAAGCTTTCTTT.

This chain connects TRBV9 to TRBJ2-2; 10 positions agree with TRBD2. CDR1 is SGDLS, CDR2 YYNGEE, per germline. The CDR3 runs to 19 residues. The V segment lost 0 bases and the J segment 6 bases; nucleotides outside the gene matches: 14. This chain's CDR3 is CASSVVATGASGSPGELFF. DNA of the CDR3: TGTGCCAGCAGCGTAGTTGCAACCGGGGCTAGCGGGAGCCCCGGGGAGCTGTTTTTT.

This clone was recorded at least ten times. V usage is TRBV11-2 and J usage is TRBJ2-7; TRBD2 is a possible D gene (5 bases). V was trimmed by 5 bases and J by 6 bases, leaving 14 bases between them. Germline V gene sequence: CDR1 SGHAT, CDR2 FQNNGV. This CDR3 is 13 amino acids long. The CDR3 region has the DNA TGTGCCAGCAGCCCCGGCGGGTCGTTCGAGCAGTACTTC. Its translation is CASSPGGSFEQYF.

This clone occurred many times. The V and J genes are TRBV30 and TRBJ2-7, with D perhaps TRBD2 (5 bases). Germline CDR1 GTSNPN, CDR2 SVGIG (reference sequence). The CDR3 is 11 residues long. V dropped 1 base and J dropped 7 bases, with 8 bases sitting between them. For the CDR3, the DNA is TGTGCCTGGAGTGGACTACTAGAGCAGTACTTC. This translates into CAWSGLLEQYF.

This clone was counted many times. The chain's CDR3 is CASSSPLGTGGGYTF. Written as DNA, the CDR3 is TGTGCCAGCAGCTCCCCGCTCGGGACAGGGGGTGGCTACACCTTC. This chain uses TRBV5-4 with TRBJ1-2; 11 bases line up with TRBD1. Germline trimming cut 3 bases from V and 7 bases from J; bases unmatched to any gene: 8. Germline V gene data show CDR1 as SGHNT and CDR2 as YYREEE (reference sequence). This CDR3 spans 15 amino acids.

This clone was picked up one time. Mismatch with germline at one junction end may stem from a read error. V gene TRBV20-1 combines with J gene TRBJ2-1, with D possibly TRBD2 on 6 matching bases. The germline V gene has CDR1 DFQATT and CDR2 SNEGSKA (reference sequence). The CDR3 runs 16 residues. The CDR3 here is CSAGRVVTIGSSERFF. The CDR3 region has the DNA TGCAGTGCCGGAAGGGTCGTGACTATCGGGAGTAGTGAGCGGTTCTTC.

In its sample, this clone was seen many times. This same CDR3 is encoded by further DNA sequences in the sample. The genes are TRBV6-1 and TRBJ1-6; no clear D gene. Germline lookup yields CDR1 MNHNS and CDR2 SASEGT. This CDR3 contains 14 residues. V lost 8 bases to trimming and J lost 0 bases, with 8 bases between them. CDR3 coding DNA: TGTGCCAGCGGCGGGAGCTCCTATAATTCACCCCTCCACTTT. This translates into CASGGSSYNSPLHF.

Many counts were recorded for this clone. The CDR3 sequence is CASSLGKVRNTEAFF. As DNA, the CDR3 is TGTGCCAGCAGCTTAGGGAAGGTTCGAAACACTGAAGCTTTCTTT. The gene calls are TRBV11-2 and TRBJ1-1; D unresolved. The CDR3 runs to 15 residues. The germline V and J ends were trimmed by 1 base and 2 bases, with 11 bases remaining between them. From germline, CDR1 is SGHAT and CDR2 FQNNGV. Full variable domain (rest looked up from reference TRBV11-2 and TRBJ1-1): EAGVAQSPRYKIIEKRQSVAFWCNPISGHATLYWYQQILGQGPKLLIQFQNNGVVDDSQLPKDRFSAERLKGVDSTLKIQPAKLEDSAVYLCASSLGKVRNTEAFFGQGTRLTVV.

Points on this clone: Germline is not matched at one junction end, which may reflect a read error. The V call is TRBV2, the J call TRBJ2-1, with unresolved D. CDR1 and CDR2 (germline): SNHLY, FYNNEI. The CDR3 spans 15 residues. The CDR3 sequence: CASSAMPNTYNDQFF. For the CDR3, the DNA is TGTGCCAGCAGTGCCATGCCTAACACCTACAATGATCAGTTCTTC.

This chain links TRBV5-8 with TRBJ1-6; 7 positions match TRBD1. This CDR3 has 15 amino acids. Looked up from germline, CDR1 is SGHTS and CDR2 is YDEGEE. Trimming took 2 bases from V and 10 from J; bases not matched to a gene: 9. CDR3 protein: CASSLTDRPESPLHF. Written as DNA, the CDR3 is TGTGCCAGCAGCTTAACGGACAGGCCGGAATCACCCCTCCACTTT.

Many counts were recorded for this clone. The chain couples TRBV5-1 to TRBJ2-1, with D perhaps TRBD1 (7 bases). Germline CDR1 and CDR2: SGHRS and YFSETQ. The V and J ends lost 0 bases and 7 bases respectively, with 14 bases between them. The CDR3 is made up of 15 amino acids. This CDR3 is CASSLGRGPSNEQFF. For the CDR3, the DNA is TGCGCCAGCAGCTTGGGGAGGGGGCCTTCAAATGAGCAGTTCTTC.

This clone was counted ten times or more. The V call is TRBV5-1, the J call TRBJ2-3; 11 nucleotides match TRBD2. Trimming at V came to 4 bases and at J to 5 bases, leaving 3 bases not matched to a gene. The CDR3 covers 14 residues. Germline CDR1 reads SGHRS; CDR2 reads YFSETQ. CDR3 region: CASSAGTSGDTQYF. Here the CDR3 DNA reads TGCGCCAGCAGCGCCGGGACTAGCGGAGATACGCAGTATTTT.

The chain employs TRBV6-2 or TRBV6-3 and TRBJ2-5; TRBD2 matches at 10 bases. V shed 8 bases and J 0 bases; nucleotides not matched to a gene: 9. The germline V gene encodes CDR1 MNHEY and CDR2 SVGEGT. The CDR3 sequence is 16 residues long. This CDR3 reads CASSSAGGPNQETQYF. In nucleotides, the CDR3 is TGTGCCAGCTCGTCAGCGGGAGGGCCCAACCAAGAGACCCAGTACTTC.

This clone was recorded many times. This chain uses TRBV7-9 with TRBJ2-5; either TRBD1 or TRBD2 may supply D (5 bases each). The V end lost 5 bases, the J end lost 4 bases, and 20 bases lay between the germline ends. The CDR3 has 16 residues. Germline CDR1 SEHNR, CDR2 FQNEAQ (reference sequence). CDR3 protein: CASSPRVGVLIETQYF. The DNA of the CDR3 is TGTGCCAGCAGCCCCAGGGTGGGGGTTCTGATAGAGACCCAGTACTTC.